This T cell receptor beta chain derives from a study of identical twins. TCRdb re-called the 5' RACE reads through MiXCR, storing one row per CDR3 protein. Of 300,000 to 400,000 distinct CDR3 sequences listed, about 12% are singletons. The germline CDR1 and CDR2 sequences are MNHNS and SASEGT. The CDR3 has 16 amino acids. Germline trimming cut 4 bases from V and 6 bases from J; bases unmatched to any gene: 10. This sample was also put to use in a study of yellow fever vaccine responses in identical twins.

The sequenced sample consisted of CD8+ T cells sorted from blood. The genes are TRBV6-1 and TRBJ2-3, with 10 bases that match TRBD1. The receptor comes from a woman in her late teens or twenties in good health. The CDR3 is CASSARQGAAVDTQYF. CDR3 bases: TGTGCCAGCAGTGCCCGACAGGGGGCTGCTGTTGATACGCAGTATTTT.